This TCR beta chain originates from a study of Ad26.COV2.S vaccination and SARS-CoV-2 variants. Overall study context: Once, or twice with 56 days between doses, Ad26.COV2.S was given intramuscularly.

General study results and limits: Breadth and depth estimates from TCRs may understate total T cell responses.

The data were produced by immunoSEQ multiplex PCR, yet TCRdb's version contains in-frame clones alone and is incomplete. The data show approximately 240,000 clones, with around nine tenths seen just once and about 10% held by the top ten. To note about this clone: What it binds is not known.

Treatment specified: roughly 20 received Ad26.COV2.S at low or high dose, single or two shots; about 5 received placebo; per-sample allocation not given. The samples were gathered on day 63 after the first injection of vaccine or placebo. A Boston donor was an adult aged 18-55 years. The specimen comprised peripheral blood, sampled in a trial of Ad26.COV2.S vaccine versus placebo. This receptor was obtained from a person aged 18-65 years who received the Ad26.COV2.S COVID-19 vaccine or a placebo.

The CDR3 DNA follows: TGCGCCAGCAGCCCCAGACAGAATTTAGAGACCCAGTACTTC. As protein: CASSPRQNLETQYF. This chain uses TRBV4-3 with TRBJ2-5; tentatively, D is TRBD1 (5 bases). The CDR3 length is 14 residues. Germline V CDR1 and CDR2: LGHNA, YSLEER. The V and J ends lost 4 bases and 4 bases respectively, with 13 bases between them.